The rows below give T cell receptor beta chains drawn from one sample of a study of tumor-infiltrating lymphocytes in localized non-small cell lung cancer. Repertoires were generated with immunoSEQ multiplex PCR, while TCRdb's copy carries only in-frame clones and drops some. This table has some 8,700 clones, less than 80% appearing once. The material sequenced was uninvolved lung tissue not adjacent to the tumor. All receptors derive from a human donor with non-small cell lung cancer. Each CDR3 is given with its conserved first and last residue. The order of the fields is CDR3 protein, V gene.

CDR3 protein: CATSRGGFSSYEQYF
V gene: TRBV15

CDR3 protein: CASSQEVLYTGELFF
V gene: TRBV4-3

CDR3 protein: CASSPLSAGLAGVDTQYF
V gene: TRBV5-1

CDR3 protein: CASSEIGHTAADTQYF
V gene: TRBV10-1

CDR3 protein: CSAMSYEQYF
V gene: TRBV20-1

CDR3 protein: CATIPWGTGVGEQFF
V gene: TRBV15

CDR3 protein: CASSWTSGLGDTQYF
V gene: TRBV11-3

CDR3 protein: CASSSPPAVHYNEQFF
V gene: TRBV5-4

CDR3 protein: CSVGGTSQSTDTQYF
V gene: TRBV29-1

CDR3 protein: CASSLDVATNEKLFF
V gene: TRBV5-1

CDR3 protein: CATSGRGVRETQYF
V gene: TRBV15

CDR3 protein: CASRHGGGTWEDTQYF
V gene: TRBV27

CDR3 protein: CASRGTGGASNQPQHF
V gene: TRBV28

CDR3 protein: CAWRGAYNQPQHF
V gene: TRBV30

CDR3 protein: CASSYVAGGVNTEAFF
V gene: TRBV6-5

CDR3 protein: CASSTSPEDWMTYEQYF
V gene: TRBV19

CDR3 protein: CASSRNSFRGDEQYF
V gene: TRBV5-6

CDR3 protein: CASSLDGAVKGYTF
V gene: TRBV11-2

CDR3 protein: CASSEVGFAAGGGGAEQYF
V gene: TRBV2

CDR3 protein: CAWSVVPGQGGETQYF
V gene: TRBV30

CDR3 protein: CASSQSWANHEQYF
V gene: TRBV14

CDR3 protein: CASRAGTGDNEQFF
V gene: TRBV10-2

CDR3 protein: CASSTRQNEKLFF
V gene: TRBV19

CDR3 protein: CAWRLQGPRQETQYF
V gene: TRBV30

CDR3 protein: CASTPTSGNEQYF
V gene: TRBV7-9

CDR3 protein: CASSDGGQPQHF
V gene: TRBV7-9

CDR3 protein: CASSDIGTDIPMNTEAFF
V gene: TRBV28

CDR3 protein: CASSYWTYNEQFF
V gene: TRBV6-6

CDR3 protein: CASRQGGGNQPQHF
V gene: TRBV7-8

CDR3 protein: CASRATGAGDTQYF
V gene: TRBV10-2

CDR3 protein: CASSYSGGEEAFF
V gene: TRBV11-3

CDR3 protein: CASSLQQEQYF
V gene: TRBV7-8

CDR3 protein: CASSQEAGYSYNEQFF
V gene: TRBV4-3

CDR3 protein: CSTTVSGEQYF
V gene: TRBV29-1

CDR3 protein: CASSAYRGTNEKLFF
V gene: TRBV7-9

CDR3 protein: CASSLFGSSYEQYF
V gene: TRBV5-4

CDR3 protein: CASSLVLAGSYEQYF
V gene: TRBV5-1

CDR3 protein: CASRREDYGYTF
V gene: TRBV2

CDR3 protein: CASSQNRLEQYF
V gene: TRBV7-9

CDR3 protein: CASSLDKRVEQYF
V gene: TRBV5-5

CDR3 protein: CASSPGQTNIETQYF
V gene: TRBV4-1

CDR3 protein: CASTDPSQGERGYTF
V gene: TRBV5-1

CDR3 protein: CASSRQETQYF
V gene: TRBV6-1

CDR3 protein: CASSPYASYGYTF
V gene: TRBV7-2

CDR3 protein: CASRIGGGPYNEQFF
V gene: TRBV6-5

CDR3 protein: CAISETLQGARQPQHF
V gene: TRBV10-3

CDR3 protein: CASSLVGTGVTGELFF
V gene: TRBV7-2

CDR3 protein: CASSQDGLPGNEQFF
V gene: TRBV4-1

CDR3 protein: CASSGDRGFPDTQYF
V gene: TRBV7-2

CDR3 protein: CASSMTGSPDYGYTF
V gene: TRBV6-5

CDR3 protein: CASSYSTSGYNEQFF
V gene: TRBV6-6

CDR3 protein: CASSEGWGSNQPQHF
V gene: TRBV7-6

CDR3 protein: CATSRDRGTYEQYF
V gene: TRBV15

CDR3 protein: CASSPGQDYGYTF
V gene: TRBV11-2

CDR3 protein: CASSDRVVNEQFF
V gene: TRBV6-6

CDR3 protein: CAWSRGLAGNTDTQYF
V gene: TRBV30

CDR3 protein: CASIRQGNDYGYTF
V gene: TRBV5-4